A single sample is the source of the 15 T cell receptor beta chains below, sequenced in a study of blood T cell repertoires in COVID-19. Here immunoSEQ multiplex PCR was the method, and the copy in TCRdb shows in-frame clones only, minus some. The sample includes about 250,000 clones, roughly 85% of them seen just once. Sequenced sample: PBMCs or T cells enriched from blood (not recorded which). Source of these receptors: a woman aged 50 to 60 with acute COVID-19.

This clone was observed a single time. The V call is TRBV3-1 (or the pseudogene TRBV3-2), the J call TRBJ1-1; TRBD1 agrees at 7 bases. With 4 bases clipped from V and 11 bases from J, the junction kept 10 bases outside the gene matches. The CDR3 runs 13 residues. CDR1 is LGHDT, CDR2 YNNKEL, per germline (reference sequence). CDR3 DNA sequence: TGTGCCAGCAGCCTAGATAGGGGGCGCGGGGCTTTCTTT. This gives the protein CASSLDRGRGAFF.

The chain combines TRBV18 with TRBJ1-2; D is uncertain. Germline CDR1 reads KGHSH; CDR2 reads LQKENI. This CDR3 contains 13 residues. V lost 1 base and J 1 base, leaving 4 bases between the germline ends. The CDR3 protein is CASSPLDNYGYTF. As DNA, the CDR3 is TGTGCCAGCTCACCACTAGATAACTATGGCTACACCTTC. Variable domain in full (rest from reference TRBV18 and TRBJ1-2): NAGVMQNPRHLVRRRGQEARLRCSPMKGHSHVYWYRQLPEEGLKFMVYLQKENIIDESGMPKERFSAEFPKEGPSILRIQQVVRGDSAAYFCASSPLDNYGYTFGSGTRLTVV.

The CDR3 DNA sequence: TGTGCCAGCAGCTTAGCAGACAGGGCTAGCTATGGCTACACCTTC. Its translation: CASSLADRASYGYTF. The rearrangement joins TRBV7-8 to TRBJ1-2, with 7 positions matching TRBD1. V gave up 0 bases and J gave up 4 bases; unmatched junction bases: 5. This CDR3 has 15 residues. Germline lookup yields CDR1 SGHVS and CDR2 FQNEAQ. The complete variable domain, with remaining parts taken from reference TRBV7-8 and TRBJ1-2, reads GAGVSQSPRYKVAKRGQDVALRCDPISGHVSLFWYQQALGQGPEFLTYFQNEAQLDKSGLPSDRFFAERPEGSVSTLKIQRTQQEDSAVYLCASSLADRASYGYTFGSGTRLTVV.

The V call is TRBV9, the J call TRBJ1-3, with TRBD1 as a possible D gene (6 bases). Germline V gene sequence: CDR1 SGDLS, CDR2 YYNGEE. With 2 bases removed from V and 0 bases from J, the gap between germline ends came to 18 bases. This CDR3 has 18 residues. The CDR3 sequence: CASSVKGGEGSSGNTIYF. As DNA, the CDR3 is TGTGCCAGCAGCGTCAAAGGGGGAGAGGGGAGCTCTGGAAACACCATATATTTT.

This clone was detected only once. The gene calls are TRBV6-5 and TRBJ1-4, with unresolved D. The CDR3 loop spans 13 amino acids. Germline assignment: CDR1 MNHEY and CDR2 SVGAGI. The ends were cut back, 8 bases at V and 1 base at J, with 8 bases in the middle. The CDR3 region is CASLRGTNEKLFF. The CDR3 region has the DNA TGTGCCAGCCTCCGGGGAACTAATGAAAAACTGTTTTTT.

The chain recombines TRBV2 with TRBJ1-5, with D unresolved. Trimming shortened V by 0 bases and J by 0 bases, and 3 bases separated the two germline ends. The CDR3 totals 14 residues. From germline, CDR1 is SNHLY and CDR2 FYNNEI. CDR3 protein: CASSEAYSNQPQHF. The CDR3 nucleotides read TGTGCCAGCAGTGAAGCGTATAGCAATCAGCCCCAGCATTTT. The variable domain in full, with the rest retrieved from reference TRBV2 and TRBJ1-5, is EPEVTQTPSHQVTQMGQEVILRCVPISNHLYFYWYRQILGQKVEFLVSFYNNEISEKSEIFDDQFSVERPDGSNFTLKIRSTKLEDSAMYFCASSEAYSNQPQHFGDGTRLSIL.

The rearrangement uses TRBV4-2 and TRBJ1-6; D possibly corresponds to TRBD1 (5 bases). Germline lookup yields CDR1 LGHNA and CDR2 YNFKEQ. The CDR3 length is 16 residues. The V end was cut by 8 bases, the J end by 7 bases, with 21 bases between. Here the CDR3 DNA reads TGTGCCAGCGGGGGTGGTTTCTTCGCGGGGAATTCACCCCTCCACTTT. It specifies CASGGGFFAGNSPLHF.

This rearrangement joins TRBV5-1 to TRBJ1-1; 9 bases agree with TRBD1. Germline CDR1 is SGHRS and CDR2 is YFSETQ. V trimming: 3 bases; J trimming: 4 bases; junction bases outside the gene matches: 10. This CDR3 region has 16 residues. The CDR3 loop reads CASSSHLQGAFTEAFF. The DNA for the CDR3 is TGCGCCAGCAGCTCCCATTTACAGGGGGCTTTCACTGAAGCTTTCTTT.

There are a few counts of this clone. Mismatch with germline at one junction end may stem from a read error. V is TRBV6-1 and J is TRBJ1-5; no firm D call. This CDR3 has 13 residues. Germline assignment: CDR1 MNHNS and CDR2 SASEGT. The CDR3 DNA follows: TGTGCCAGCAGTGAACTAAGGAATCAGGCCCAGCATTTT. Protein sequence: CASSELRNQAQHF.

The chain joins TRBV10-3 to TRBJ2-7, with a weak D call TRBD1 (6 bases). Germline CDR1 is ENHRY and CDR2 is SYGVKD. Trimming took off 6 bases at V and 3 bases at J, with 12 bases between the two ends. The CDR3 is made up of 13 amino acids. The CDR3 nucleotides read TGTGCCATCAGGCCTCCAGGGGACTACGAGCAGTACTTC. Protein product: CAIRPPGDYEQYF.

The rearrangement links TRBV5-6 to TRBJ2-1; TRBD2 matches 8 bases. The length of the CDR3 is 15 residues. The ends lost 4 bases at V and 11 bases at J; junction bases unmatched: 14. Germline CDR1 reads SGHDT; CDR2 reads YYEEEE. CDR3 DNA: TGTGCCAGCAGCCTAACCCCGGGCGTAGCGGGGAAGCAGTTCTTC. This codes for CASSLTPGVAGKQFF.

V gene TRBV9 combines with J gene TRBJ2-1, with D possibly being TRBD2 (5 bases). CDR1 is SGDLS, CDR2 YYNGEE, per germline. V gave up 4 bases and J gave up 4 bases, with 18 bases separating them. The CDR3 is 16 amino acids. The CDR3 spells CASSPSDSPLYNEQFF. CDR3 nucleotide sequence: TGTGCCAGCAGCCCATCGGACTCCCCCCTATACAATGAGCAGTTCTTC.

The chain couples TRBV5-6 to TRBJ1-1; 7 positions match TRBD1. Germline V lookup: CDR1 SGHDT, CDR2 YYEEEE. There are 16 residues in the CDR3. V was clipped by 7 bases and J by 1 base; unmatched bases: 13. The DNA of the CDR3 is TGTGCCAGCCTGAAGGACAGGCTTACTCGGAACACTGAAGCTTTCTTT. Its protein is CASLKDRLTRNTEAFF.

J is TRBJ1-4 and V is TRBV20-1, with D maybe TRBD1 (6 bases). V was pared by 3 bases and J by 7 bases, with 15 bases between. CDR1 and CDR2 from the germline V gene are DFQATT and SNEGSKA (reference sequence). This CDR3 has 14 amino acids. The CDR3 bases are TGCAGTGCTAGTCCCCTACAGGGTGGTGAAAAACTGTTTTTT. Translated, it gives CSASPLQGGEKLFF.

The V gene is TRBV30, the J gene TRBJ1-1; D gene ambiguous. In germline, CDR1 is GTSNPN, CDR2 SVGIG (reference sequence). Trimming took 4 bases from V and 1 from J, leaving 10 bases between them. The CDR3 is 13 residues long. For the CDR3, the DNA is TGTGCCTGGAATGTACAGACGAACACTGAAGCTTTCTTT. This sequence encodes CAWNVQTNTEAFF.